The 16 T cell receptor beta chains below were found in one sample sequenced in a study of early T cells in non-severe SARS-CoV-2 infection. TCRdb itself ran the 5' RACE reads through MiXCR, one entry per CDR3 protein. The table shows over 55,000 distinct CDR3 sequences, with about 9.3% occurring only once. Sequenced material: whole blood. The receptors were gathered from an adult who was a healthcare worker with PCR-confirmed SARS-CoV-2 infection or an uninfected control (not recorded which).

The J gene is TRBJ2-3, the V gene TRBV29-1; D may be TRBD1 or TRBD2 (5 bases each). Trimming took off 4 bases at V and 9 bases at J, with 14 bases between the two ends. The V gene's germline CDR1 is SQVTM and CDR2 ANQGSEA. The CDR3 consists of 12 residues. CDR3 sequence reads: CSVGARRETQYF. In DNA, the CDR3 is TGCAGCGTTGGGGCCCGCAGGGAGACGCAGTATTTT.

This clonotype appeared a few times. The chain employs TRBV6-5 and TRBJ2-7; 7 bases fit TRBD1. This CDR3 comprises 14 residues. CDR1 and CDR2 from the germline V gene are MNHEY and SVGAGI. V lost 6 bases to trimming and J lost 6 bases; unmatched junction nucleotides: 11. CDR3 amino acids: CASRPPPSGGEQYV. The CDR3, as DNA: TGTGCCAGCAGGCCCCCACCCTCAGGGGGCGAGCAGTACGTC.

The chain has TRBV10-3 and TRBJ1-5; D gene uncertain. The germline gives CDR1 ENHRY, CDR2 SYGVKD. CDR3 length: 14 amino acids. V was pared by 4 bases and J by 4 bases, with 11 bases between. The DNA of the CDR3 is TGTGCCATCAGTGGTGGAGGAGCTAATCAGCCCCAGCATTTT. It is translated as CAISGGGANQPQHF.

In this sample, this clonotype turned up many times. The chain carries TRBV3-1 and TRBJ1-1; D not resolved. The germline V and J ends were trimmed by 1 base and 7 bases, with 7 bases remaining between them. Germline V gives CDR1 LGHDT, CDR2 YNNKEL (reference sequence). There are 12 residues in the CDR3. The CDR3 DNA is TGTGCCAGCAGCCAAGGTAACGGTGAAGCTTTCTTT. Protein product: CASSQGNGEAFF.

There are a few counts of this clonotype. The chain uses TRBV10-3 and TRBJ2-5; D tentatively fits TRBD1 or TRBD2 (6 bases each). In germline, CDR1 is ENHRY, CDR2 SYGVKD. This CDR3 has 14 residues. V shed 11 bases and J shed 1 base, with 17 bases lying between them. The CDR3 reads CASQVGGGQETQYF. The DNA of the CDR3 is TGTGCCTCCCAGGTAGGGGGAGGCCAAGAGACCCAGTACTTC.

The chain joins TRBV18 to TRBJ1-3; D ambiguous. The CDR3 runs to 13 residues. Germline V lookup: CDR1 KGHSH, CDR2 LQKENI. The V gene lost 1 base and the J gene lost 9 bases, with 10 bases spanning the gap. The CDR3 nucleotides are TGTGCCAGCTCACCACTGGAGGGCTCCACCATATATTTT. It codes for CASSPLEGSTIYF. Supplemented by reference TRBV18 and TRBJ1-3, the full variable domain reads NAGVMQNPRHLVRRRGQEARLRCSPMKGHSHVYWYRQLPEEGLKFMVYLQKENIIDESGMPKERFSAEFPKEGPSILRIQQVVRGDSAAYFCASSPLEGSTIYFGEGSWLTVV.

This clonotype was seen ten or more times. The CDR3 DNA sequence: TGTGCCAGCAGCTTATCCTCCGGGTCGGGGGTGAGCTCCTACGAGCAGTACGTC. This translates into CASSLSSGSGVSSYEQYV. The chain employs TRBV11-2 and TRBJ2-7; TRBD2 is a possible D gene (6 bases). The length of the CDR3 is 18 residues. CDR1 SGHAT and CDR2 FQNNGV come from the germline V gene. V was shortened by 2 bases and J by 0 bases, with 20 bases between the two germline ends.

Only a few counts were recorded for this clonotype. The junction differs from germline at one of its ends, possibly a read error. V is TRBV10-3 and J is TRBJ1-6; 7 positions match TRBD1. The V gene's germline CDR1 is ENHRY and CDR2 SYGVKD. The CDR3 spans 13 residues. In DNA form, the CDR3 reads TGTGCCCTCAGGGGGACTGTGAATTCACCCCTCCACTTT. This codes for CALRGTVNSPLHF.

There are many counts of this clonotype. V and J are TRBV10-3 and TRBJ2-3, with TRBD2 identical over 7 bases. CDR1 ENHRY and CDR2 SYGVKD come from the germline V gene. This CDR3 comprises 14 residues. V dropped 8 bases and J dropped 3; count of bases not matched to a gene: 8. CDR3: CAIALLAETDTQYF. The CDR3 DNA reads TGTGCCATCGCGTTGCTAGCGGAAACAGATACGCAGTATTTT.

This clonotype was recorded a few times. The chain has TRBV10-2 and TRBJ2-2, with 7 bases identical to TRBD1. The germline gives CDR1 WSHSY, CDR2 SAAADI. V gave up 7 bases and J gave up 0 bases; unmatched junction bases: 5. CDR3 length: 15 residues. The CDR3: CASTLGQTNTGELFF. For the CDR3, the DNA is TGCGCCAGCACCCTGGGACAGACGAACACCGGGGAGCTGTTTTTT.

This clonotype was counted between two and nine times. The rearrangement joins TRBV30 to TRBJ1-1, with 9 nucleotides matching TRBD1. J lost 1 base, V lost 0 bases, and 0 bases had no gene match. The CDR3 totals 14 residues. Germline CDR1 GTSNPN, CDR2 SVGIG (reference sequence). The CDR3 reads CAWSVTGGNTEAFF. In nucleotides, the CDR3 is TGTGCCTGGAGTGTGACAGGGGGGAACACTGAAGCTTTCTTT.

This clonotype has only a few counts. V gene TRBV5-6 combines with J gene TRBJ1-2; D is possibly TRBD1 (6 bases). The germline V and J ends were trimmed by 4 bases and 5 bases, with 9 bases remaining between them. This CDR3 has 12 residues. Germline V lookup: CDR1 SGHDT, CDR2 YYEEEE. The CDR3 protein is CASSPGQYGYTF. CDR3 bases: TGTGCCAGCAGCCCAGGACAGTATGGCTACACCTTC.

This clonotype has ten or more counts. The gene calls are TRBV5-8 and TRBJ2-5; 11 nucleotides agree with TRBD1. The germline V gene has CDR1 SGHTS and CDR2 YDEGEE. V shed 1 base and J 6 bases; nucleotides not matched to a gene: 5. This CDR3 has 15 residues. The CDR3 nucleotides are TGTGCCAGCAGCTTGCGGACAGGGGGCGCAAAGACCCAGTACTTC. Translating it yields CASSLRTGGAKTQYF.

This chain's CDR3 is CSVPFGSGSREKKNIQYF. CDR3 sequence (DNA): TGCAGCGTCCCTTTTGGTAGCGGGAGTCGGGAAAAGAAAAACATTCAGTACTTC. This rearrangement joins TRBV29-1 to TRBJ2-4, with 9 bases matching TRBD2. Germline assignment: CDR1 SQVTM and CDR2 ANQGSEA. The CDR3 sequence is 18 residues long. Unmatched junction bases numbered 19, after V lost 6 bases and J lost 4 bases.

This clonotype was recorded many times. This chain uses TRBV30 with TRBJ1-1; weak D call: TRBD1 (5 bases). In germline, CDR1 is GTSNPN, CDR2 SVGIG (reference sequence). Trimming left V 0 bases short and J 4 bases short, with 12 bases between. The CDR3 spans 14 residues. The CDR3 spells CAWSVVGGVTEAFF. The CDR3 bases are TGTGCCTGGAGTGTGGTCGGGGGGGTCACTGAAGCTTTCTTT.

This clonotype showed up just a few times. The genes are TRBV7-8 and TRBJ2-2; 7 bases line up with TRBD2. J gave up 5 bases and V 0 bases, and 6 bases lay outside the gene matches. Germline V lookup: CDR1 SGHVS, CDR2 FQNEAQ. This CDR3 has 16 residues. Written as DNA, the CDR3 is TGTGCCAGCAGCTTAGCTCCGAGCGGGGTTACCGGGGAGCTGTTTTTT. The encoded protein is CASSLAPSGVTGELFF. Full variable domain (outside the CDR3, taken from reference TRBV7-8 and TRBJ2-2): GAGVSQSPRYKVAKRGQDVALRCDPISGHVSLFWYQQALGQGPEFLTYFQNEAQLDKSGLPSDRFFAERPEGSVSTLKIQRTQQEDSAVYLCASSLAPSGVTGELFFGEGSRLTVL.